The 7 T cell receptor beta chains given below trace back to one sample, sequenced in a study of cytomegalovirus exposure and HLA in healthy donors. With 60 Vbeta and 13 Jbeta primers, the PCR was carried out. Repertoires were generated with immunoSEQ multiplex PCR, while TCRdb's copy carries only in-frame clones and drops some. Seen here are about 98,000 clones, 55% to 80% observed once, and the top ten hold 1.2%. Sequencing was performed on PBMCs. The receptors here all came from a female donor in good health and CMV-seronegative.

The chain uses TRBV13 and TRBJ2-1, with 11 bases fitting TRBD1. The junction had 11 bases not matched to a gene; V was cut back by 5 bases and J by 8 bases. Germline CDR1 is PRHDT and CDR2 is FYEKMQ (reference sequence). The CDR3 covers 16 residues. The CDR3 reads CASSGIRDRGVDEQFF. CDR3 DNA sequence: TGTGCCAGCAGCGGAATCCGGGACAGGGGGGTGGATGAGCAGTTCTTC.

V and J are TRBV27 and TRBJ2-7; 8 bases are shared with TRBD1. Germline lookup yields CDR1 MNHEY and CDR2 SMNVEV (reference sequence). V shed 5 bases, J shed 0 bases, and the junction held 9 bases outside the gene matches. This CDR3 contains 16 residues. The CDR3 nucleotides are TGTGCCAGCAGTCCCGGGACAGGAGGTTTCTCCTACGAGCAGTACTTC. This translates into CASSPGTGGFSYEQYF.

V and J are TRBV2 and TRBJ2-4; D not certain. The CDR3 contains 14 residues. Germline CDR1 SNHLY, CDR2 FYNNEI. V was pared by 1 base and J by 0 bases, with 4 bases between. The CDR3: CASSEGLAKNIQYF. CDR3 in DNA: TGTGCCAGCAGTGAAGGGCTAGCCAAAAACATTCAGTACTTC.

The chain joins TRBV11-2 to TRBJ1-2; D uncertain. Trimming took 0 bases from V and 2 from J, leaving 10 bases between them. This CDR3 spans 15 amino acids. Germline values: CDR1 SGHAT, CDR2 FQNNGV. The CDR3: CASSLEFGSNYGYTF. The DNA of the CDR3 is TGTGCCAGCAGCTTAGAATTCGGGTCCAACTATGGCTACACCTTC.

The chain uses TRBV30 and TRBJ1-4, with D tentatively TRBD1 (6 bases). CDR1 is GTSNPN and CDR2 is SVGIG in the germline V gene (reference sequence). This CDR3 has 14 residues. V lost 2 bases and J 3 bases, leaving 10 bases between the germline ends. Here the CDR3 reads CAWSPGVANEKLFF. The CDR3 region has the DNA TGTGCCTGGAGTCCAGGGGTGGCTAATGAAAAACTGTTTTTT. Looking up the rest from reference TRBV30 and TRBJ1-4 gives the full variable domain: SQTIHQWPATLVQPVGSPLSLECTVEGTSNPNLYWYRQAAGRGLQLLFYSVGIGQISSEVPQNLSASRPQDRQFILSSKKLLLSDSGFYLCAWSPGVANEKLFFGSGTQLSVL.

The rearrangement links TRBV4-1 to TRBJ2-2; D call uncertain. CDR3 length equals 12 residues. V dropped 4 bases and J dropped 7 bases, with 7 bases sitting between them. Looked up from germline, CDR1 is MGHRA and CDR2 is YSYEKL. In nucleotides, the CDR3 is TGCGCCAGCAGCCCTTTATACGGGGAGCTGTTTTTT. This gives the protein CASSPLYGELFF.

The chain uses TRBV5-1 and TRBJ2-7; the match to TRBD2 covers 8 bases. Germline CDR1 is SGHRS and CDR2 is YFSETQ. V was clipped by 3 bases and J by 7 bases; unmatched bases: 9. The CDR3 covers 14 residues. CDR3 sequence: CASSSTVASGEQYF. The DNA of the CDR3 is TGCGCCAGCAGCTCGACCGTAGCTAGCGGGGAGCAGTACTTC.